What follows are 17 T cell receptor beta chains derived from one specimen sequenced in a study of T cells after yellow fever vaccination. TCRdb reanalysed the 5' RACE reads using MiXCR and keeps one entry per CDR3 protein. The sample carries under 300,000 distinct CDR3 sequences, less than 9% recorded once. The sequences come from CD4+ T cells sorted from PBMCs, collected 15 days after the yellow fever booster vaccination. These receptors were collected from a young man who received the YFV17D yellow fever vaccine.

In this sample, this clonotype turned up a few times. The chain carries TRBV30 and TRBJ2-5, with 9 bases identical to TRBD1. V shed 4 bases and J 4 bases; nucleotides not matched to a gene: 4. The CDR3 has 13 amino acids. Germline V gene data show CDR1 as GTSNPN and CDR2 as SVGIG (reference sequence). The CDR3 reads CAWNRGLVETQYF. DNA of the CDR3: TGTGCCTGGAACAGGGGGCTGGTAGAGACCCAGTACTTC.

This clonotype was seen at least ten times. The rearrangement uses TRBV18 and TRBJ2-1; 8 nucleotides line up with TRBD2. Germline V lookup: CDR1 KGHSH, CDR2 LQKENI. The V gene end was trimmed by 2 bases and the J gene end by 2 bases; junction bases not matched to a gene: 5. The CDR3 runs 16 residues. DNA for the CDR3: TGTGCCAGCTCACCAATAGCGGGGTCGACCTACAATGAGCAGTTCTTC. This gives the protein CASSPIAGSTYNEQFF.

The sample holds many counts of this clonotype. The V and J genes are TRBV19 and TRBJ2-1; 7 bases fit TRBD2. Germline V gene sequence: CDR1 LNHDA, CDR2 SQIVND (reference sequence). This CDR3 has 11 residues. V gave up 6 bases and J gave up 14 bases; unmatched junction bases: 7. The CDR3 bases are TGTGCCAGTAGGAACCGGGACTACGAGTTCTTC. Its protein product is CASRNRDYEFF. Complete variable domain (other parts from reference TRBV19 and TRBJ2-1): DGGITQSPKYLFRKEGQNVTLSCEQNLNHDAMYWYRQDPGQGLRLIYYSQIVNDFQKGDIAEGYSVSREKKESFPLTVTSAQKNPTAFYLCASRNRDYEFFGPGTRLTVL.

The sample holds a few counts of this clonotype. CDR3 DNA: TGTGCCAGCAGCTTAGGTGGGGGCGCATTATACGAGCAGTACTTC. Protein: CASSLGGGALYEQYF. The V gene is TRBV7-2, the J gene TRBJ2-7; D might be TRBD1 (6 bases). Germline V gene lookup returns CDR1 SGHTA and CDR2 FQGNSA. Trimming took 1 base from V and 4 from J, leaving 14 bases between them. This CDR3 spans 15 amino acids.

The sample holds many counts of this clonotype. V usage is TRBV5-1 and J usage is TRBJ2-1; 7 bases are shared with TRBD2. CDR1 and CDR2 (germline): SGHRS, YFSETQ. The CDR3 is 14 residues long. The J segment lost 6 bases and the V segment lost 3 bases, leaving 6 bases of the junction unmatched. The CDR3 protein is CASSSKRESNEQFF. The CDR3 region has the DNA TGCGCCAGCAGCTCCAAGCGGGAATCCAATGAGCAGTTCTTC.

This clonotype has ten or more counts. This chain connects TRBV5-1 to TRBJ2-7, with D possibly being TRBD1 (6 bases). Trimming left V 4 bases short and J 2 bases short, with 13 bases between. This CDR3 region has 14 residues. From germline, CDR1 is SGHRS and CDR2 YFSETQ. The CDR3 region has the DNA TGCGCCAGCAGCACCGGACAGCCGACCTACGAGCAGTACTTC. Translating gives CASSTGQPTYEQYF.

This clonotype was counted a few times. DNA of the CDR3: TGCAGTGCTAACCCTCCAGGGACGTATGGCTACACCTTC. This gives the protein CSANPPGTYGYTF. The rearrangement uses TRBV20-1 and TRBJ1-2, with D possibly being TRBD1 (5 bases). Between the trimmed V and J ends, which lost 4 bases and 5 bases, there was a span of 14 bases. Germline CDR1 DFQATT, CDR2 SNEGSKA (reference sequence). This CDR3 has 13 amino acids.

Ten or more counts support this clonotype. The CDR3 DNA is TGTGCCAGCCGGCAGACAGCTAGCACAGATACGCAGTATTTT. This gives the protein CASRQTASTDTQYF. The chain employs TRBV18 and TRBJ2-3; possible D gene TRBD1, 5 bases. V lost 8 bases and J 0 bases, leaving 12 bases between the germline ends. Per the germline V gene, CDR1 is KGHSH and CDR2 is LQKENI. CDR3 length equals 14 residues.

This clonotype was detected many times. The chain carries TRBV6-1 and TRBJ2-7; D gene ambiguous. Germline CDR1 and CDR2: MNHNS and SASEGT. V lost 8 bases, J lost 3 bases, and 14 bases lay in between. This CDR3 comprises 13 residues. The CDR3 sequence is CASAASLSYEQYF. CDR3 nucleotides: TGTGCCAGCGCTGCCTCGTTGAGCTACGAGCAGTACTTC.

This clonotype was counted at least ten times. The chain combines TRBV7-2 with TRBJ1-5; D ambiguous. Germline V gives CDR1 SGHTA, CDR2 FQGNSA. The CDR3 length is 14 residues. The ends were cut back, 1 base at V and 5 bases at J, with 9 bases in the middle. The CDR3 DNA is TGTGCCAGCAGCTTAGTTGGCGTCGATCAGCCCCAGCATTTT. Translation: CASSLVGVDQPQHF. Full variable domain (remainder filled in from reference TRBV7-2 and TRBJ1-5): GAGVSQSPSNKVTEKGKDVELRCDPISGHTALYWYRQSLGQGLEFLIYFQGNSAPDKSGLPSDRFSAERTGGSVSTLTIQRTQQEDSAVYLCASSLVGVDQPQHFGDGTRLSIL.

In its sample, this clonotype was seen many times. The chain employs TRBV20-1 and TRBJ2-7; the D gene is possibly TRBD2 (6 bases). V lost 3 bases and J lost 1, with 16 bases in between. Per the germline V gene, CDR1 is DFQATT and CDR2 is SNEGSKA (reference sequence). The CDR3 covers 15 residues. This chain's CDR3 is CSASPGGTPSYEQYF. The CDR3 DNA is TGCAGTGCTAGTCCAGGCGGGACTCCTTCCTACGAGCAGTACTTC.

This sequence joins TRBV6-6 and TRBJ1-4; D is ambiguous. Germline V gives CDR1 MNHNY, CDR2 SVGAGI (reference sequence). Trimming stripped 10 bases from V and 6 bases from J, with 6 bases between. There are 10 residues in the CDR3. The CDR3: CATRHEKLFF. CDR3 nucleotides: TGTGCCACCCGACATGAAAAACTGTTTTTT.

This clonotype appeared many times. CDR3 loop: CASSSVISSTDTQYF. In DNA form, the CDR3 reads TGTGCCAGCAGCTCCGTAATATCTAGCACAGATACGCAGTATTTT. The chain employs TRBV5-5 and TRBJ2-3; D unresolved. The V and J ends lost 3 bases and 0 bases respectively, with 11 bases between them. This CDR3 has 15 residues. Looked up from germline, CDR1 is SGHKS and CDR2 is YYEKEE (reference sequence).

The chain combines TRBV19 with TRBJ1-1; the match to TRBD1 covers 7 bases. The germline CDR1 and CDR2 sequences are LNHDA and SQIVND (reference sequence). The CDR3 is 14 residues long. The junction had 8 bases not matched to a gene; V was cut back by 2 bases and J by 8 bases. CDR3 protein: CASSIYGQAKEAFF. CDR3 coding DNA: TGTGCCAGTAGTATATATGGACAGGCGAAGGAAGCTTTCTTT.

There are many counts of this clonotype. This chain uses TRBV7-8 with TRBJ2-3, with D perhaps TRBD1 (6 bases). In germline, CDR1 is SGHVS, CDR2 FQNEAQ. V was trimmed by 1 base and J by 0 bases, leaving 11 bases between them. CDR3 length: 16 residues. As DNA, the CDR3 is TGTGCCAGCAGCTTAGTAGGGGGATATAGCACAGATACGCAGTATTTT. Translation gives CASSLVGGYSTDTQYF.

The chain couples TRBV5-4 to TRBJ2-3; 12 nucleotides align to TRBD2. V lost 1 base to trimming and J lost 5 bases; unmatched junction nucleotides: 5. The CDR3 is made up of 16 amino acids. Per the germline V gene, CDR1 is SGHNT and CDR2 is YYREEE (reference sequence). Here the CDR3 DNA reads TGTGCCAGCAGCTTGAAACTAGCGGGAGGAATAGATACGCAGTATTTT. Protein: CASSLKLAGGIDTQYF.

This clonotype was seen ten or more times. The chain employs TRBV7-2 and TRBJ2-7; TRBD1 aligns across 10 bases. The trim removed 0 bases at V and 11 bases at J, leaving 7 bases unmatched. This CDR3 has 14 amino acids. Germline V lookup: CDR1 SGHTA, CDR2 FQGNSA. This CDR3 reads CASSLATGTGEKYF. The CDR3 DNA follows: TGTGCCAGCAGCTTAGCTACCGGGACAGGGGAAAAGTACTTC.